The clone carrying this T cell receptor beta chain was detected only a few times. This record belongs to a study of blood T cells in healthy people across ages. It was with a sample-barcoded 5' primer and a J-beta primer mix that a second PCR of roughly 7 to 12 cycles was run. MiXCR, run by TCRdb on the 5' RACE reads, gives a single entry per CDR3 protein. The repertoire includes roughly 680,000 distinct CDR3 sequences, over 45% of them detected once, and 30% to 35% sits in the top ten. Between the trimmed V and J ends, which lost 2 bases and 2 bases, there was a span of 12 bases. The CDR3 contains 15 residues. Germline V CDR1 and CDR2: SEHNR, FQNEAQ (reference sequence).

The V and J genes are TRBV7-9 and TRBJ2-5, with unresolved D. The sequencing sample was made of blood. The TCR was taken from a woman in her sixties or seventies in good health. The chain's CDR3 is CASSLTVTQQETQYF. The CDR3 DNA is TGTGCCAGCAGCTTAACCGTGACACAACAAGAGACCCAGTACTTC.